These T cell receptor beta chains were read from a single sample in a study of graft-versus-host responses after intestinal transplantation. Profiling relied on immunoSEQ multiplex PCR, and the TCRdb table lists in-frame clones only, not all of them. Among about 80,000 clones listed, around 92% were seen once. The sequences come from PBMCs, collected 98 days after intestinal transplantation. All receptors derive from a human patient who received an intestinal transplant, so some T cells may come from the graft donor. CDR3s include the opening cysteine and the closing phenylalanine or tryptophan. The D gene is left open where the match is weak. Clone sizes are given selectively: once, few, many, or a class where the clone is expanded.

j_call,clone_size,d_call,v_call,cdr3_length,cdr3_aa,cdr3_nt
TRBJ2-1,NA,NA,TRBV7-6,13,CASSLAEGNEQFF,TGTGCCAGCAGCTTAGCGGAGGGAAATGAGCAGTTCTTC
TRBJ2-3,NA,NA,TRBV28,16,CASSLSPGTSTDTQYF,TGTGCCAGCAGCCTATCCCCGGGGACGAGCACAGATACGCAGTATTTT
TRBJ1-1,NA,NA,TRBV21-1,17,CASSKANPGHRYTEAFF,TGTGCCAGCAGCAAAGCTAACCCGGGCCATCGGTACACTGAAGCTTTCTTT
TRBJ2-7,NA,TRBD2,TRBV10-3,17,CAISERRTSGRSYEQYF,TGTGCCATCAGTGAGAGGCGGACTAGCGGGAGATCCTACGAGCAGTACTTC
TRBJ2-5,NA,NA,TRBV4-1,13,CASSQVPEETQYF,TGCGCCAGCAGCCAAGTGCCGGAGGAGACCCAGTACTTC
TRBJ2-7,NA,NA,TRBV4-1,14,CASSHPTGSYEQYF,TGCGCCAGCAGCCATCCCACAGGCTCCTACGAGCAGTACTTC
TRBJ2-6,NA,NA,TRBV11-1,14,CASSDRSGANVLTF,TGTGCCAGCAGCGACAGGTCTGGGGCCAACGTCCTGACTTTC
TRBJ2-1,once,NA,TRBV10-2,15,CASSELSQYYNEQFF,TGCGCCAGCAGTGAGTTAAGCCAGTATTACAATGAGCAGTTCTTC
TRBJ1-1,NA,NA,TRBV28,15,CASSFYRQWNTEAFF,TGTGCCAGCAGTTTTTATCGCCAGTGGAACACTGAAGCTTTCTTT
TRBJ2-1,NA,TRBD2,TRBV6-1,14,CASNIAGGPNEQFF,TGTGCCAGCAATATAGCGGGAGGGCCGAATGAGCAGTTCTTC
TRBJ2-3,NA,TRBD2,TRBV5-4,16,CASSSTSGGTGDTQYF,TGTGCCAGCAGCTCGACTAGCGGGGGGACGGGGGATACGCAGTATTTT
TRBJ2-5,NA,NA,TRBV7-9,12,CASSLEQETQYF,TGTGCCAGCAGCTTGGAGCAAGAGACCCAGTACTTC
TRBJ2-7,NA,TRBD1,TRBV10-1,14,CASSGTGGTYEQYF,TGCGCCAGCTCCGGGACAGGGGGTACCTACGAGCAGTACTTC
TRBJ2-5,NA,NA,TRBV19,12,CATADRQETQYF,TGTGCCACCGCGGACAGACAAGAGACCCAGTACTTC
TRBJ2-7,NA,NA,TRBV6-5,14,CASSYSPGSYEQYF,TGTGCCAGCAGTTACTCACCAGGATCTTACGAGCAGTACTTC
TRBJ2-7,NA,NA,TRBV5-4,16,CASSWLDSEGSYEQYF,TGTGCCAGCAGCTGGTTGGACAGCGAGGGCTCCTACGAGCAGTACTTC
TRBJ2-7,NA,TRBD1,TRBV7-9,15,CASSLARQGNYEQYF,TGTGCCAGCAGCTTAGCCCGACAGGGGAACTACGAGCAGTACTTC
TRBJ2-7,few,TRBD1,TRBV5-5,13,CASSALPDRVQYF,TGTGCCAGCAGCGCCCTCCCTGACAGGGTTCAGTACTTC
TRBJ1-2,NA,NA,TRBV7-6,15,CASSLGFTGDYGYTF,TGTGCCAGCAGCTTGGGGTTTACCGGGGACTATGGCTACACCTTC